The TCR beta chain described here comes from a study of post-analysis software for immune sequencing data (dated by TCRdb to about 2015). General notes on the study: Recorded disease courses included relapsing-remitting, secondary progressive and progressive-relapsing multiple sclerosis, with some patients lacking subtype annotation. The patient repertoires were set against under 12 previously published healthy control repertoires from donors whose ages ranged from 6 to 25 years. A subset of samples was prepared in parallel using single-end sample barcoding, then pooled and co-amplified after Illumina adapter ligation.

Concerning this clonotype: What this receptor recognizes is not known. The record has no base qualities; no much larger clone is one base away.

Results and caveats for the whole study, not just this receptor: Direct clustering with F measure showed strong co-clustering of samples prepared in the same batch, prompting a batch-effect correction. Compared with controls, multiple sclerosis patients had significantly lower normalized Chao1 diversity, a finding suggesting substantial peripheral T-cell clonal expansion. The multiple sclerosis patient group was slightly younger than the control group. Significantly higher frequencies in patients than in controls were found for roughly 5 TRBV segments, including TRBV5-6, TRBV5-1 and TRBV20-1.

Library prep was done by PCR. Sequenced on an Illumina HiSeq 2500. To reduce PCR and sequencing biases, unique molecular identifiers were built into the TCR beta cDNA libraries. Roughly 500,000 cDNA molecules were obtained for every 1 to 10 million input T cells, so each molecule roughly corresponded to one T cell. The patient libraries were prepared and sequenced with the same protocol used for the earlier healthy control dataset. Samples belonging to the same batch were prepared together, multiplexed and sequenced on a shared HiSeq lane. In the authors' own workflow: MIGEC was used to process the raw barcoded reads, and molecular identifier groups with only a single read were discarded before consensus assembly and CDR3 extraction. Clonotype tables were post-analysed with VDJtools, normalizing diversity by down-sampling all datasets to the smallest sample size. Repertoire overlap clustering matched CDR3 amino acid but not nucleotide sequences to correct batch-related cross-sample contamination. TCRdb reprocessing: public reads trimmed at Q25 with fastp, clones called with MiXCR, in-frame beta chains kept. Each CDR3 protein appears once, grouped with its most common genes and DNA. The V and J calls shown here were made by TCRdb, not taken from the authors' results. Within this sample are about half a million distinct CDR3 sequences, with around a third of them counted one time only. About 6% of the sample comes from the top ten.

To demonstrate the VDJtools post-analysis software, TCR beta repertoires were profiled from the peripheral blood of 13 young patients with multiple sclerosis. The patients with multiple sclerosis were children and adolescents between roughly 6 and 17 years of age. The CDR3 holds 15 amino acids from the cysteine to the phenylalanine. Only the CDR3 DNA stays, 45 bases, in frame from base 1. Trimming takes 0 bases from V and 8 bases from J, and the germline ends sit 15 bases apart. From a lookup of the germline V gene, CDR1 and CDR2 are SGHRS and YFSETQ. The V gene is TRBV5-1 and the J gene is TRBJ2-1; the D segment may tentatively be TRBD1 or TRBD2, each giving 5 matched bases. The source is a girl aged 2-17 years with multiple sclerosis. What was sequenced was blood. The nucleotide sequence reads as follows: TGCGCCAGCAGCTTGGCCGGGACGACGGTTGATGAGCAGTTCTTC. This sequence encodes CASSLAGTTVDEQFF.